The T cell receptor (beta chain) under discussion was sequenced for a study of T cells after yellow fever vaccination. As for the study in general: Researchers used SMART-Seq v4 Ultra Low Input to prepare fractions that had low cell numbers. Study-level points and caveats: Peaking faster, on day 5 versus 15, the secondary response was nonetheless weaker. Post-booster repertoires contained most primary-vaccination clones again (almost 97% CD4, 88% CD8). Abundant bulk-derived clonotypes could contaminate FACS-sorted repertoires.

TCRdb used MiXCR to reprocess the 5' RACE reads, holding one entry per CDR3 protein. The profile shows about 74,000 distinct CDR3 sequences, approximately 7% of them singletons. V dropped 0 bases and J dropped 6 bases, with 10 bases sitting between them. CDR3 length: 14 residues. Germline assignment: CDR1 SGHDN and CDR2 FVKESK. This clonotype was detected many times. The antigen remains unidentified. The chain links TRBV14 to TRBJ2-3; D is undetermined. The material sequenced was CD8+ T cells sorted from PBMCs, taken around 5 days after the first yellow fever vaccination. This TCR derives from a man younger than 30 who received the YFV17D yellow fever vaccine. The CDR3 loop reads CASSQDRHIDTQYF. For the CDR3, the DNA is TGTGCCAGCAGCCAAGATCGACACATTGATACGCAGTATTTT.